This TCR beta chain originates from a study of spatial heterogeneity in lung cancer. Study-level information: Compared with alpha-chain sequences, beta-chain sequences were consistently detected in greater numbers.

A unique molecular identifier was carried by every single TCR cDNA molecule. TCRdb re-called the 5' RACE reads with MiXCR, one entry per CDR3 protein. This table holds about 2,900 distinct CDR3 sequences, around 55% found once. Comment on this clonotype: Because the library targeted alpha chains, this beta chain is an off-target read whose size means little.

V lost 3 bases to trimming and J lost 7 bases, with 12 bases between them. This CDR3 is built from 14 residues. Germline V gene sequence: CDR1 KGHDR, CDR2 SFDVKD. The time point: blood at routine non-recurrence follow-up after resection. Tumor, nontumor lung or frozen PBMC supplied whole RNA that was sequenced unsorted. The rearrangement uses TRBV24-1 and TRBJ1-5, with D maybe TRBD1 (6 bases). This sample comprised PBMCs, obtained at follow-up. The TCR sequence derives from a male donor with early-stage non-small cell lung cancer. CDR3 sequence: CATSDTGTRQPQHF. The CDR3 DNA reads TGTGCCACCAGTGATACAGGGACTCGGCAGCCCCAGCATTTT.